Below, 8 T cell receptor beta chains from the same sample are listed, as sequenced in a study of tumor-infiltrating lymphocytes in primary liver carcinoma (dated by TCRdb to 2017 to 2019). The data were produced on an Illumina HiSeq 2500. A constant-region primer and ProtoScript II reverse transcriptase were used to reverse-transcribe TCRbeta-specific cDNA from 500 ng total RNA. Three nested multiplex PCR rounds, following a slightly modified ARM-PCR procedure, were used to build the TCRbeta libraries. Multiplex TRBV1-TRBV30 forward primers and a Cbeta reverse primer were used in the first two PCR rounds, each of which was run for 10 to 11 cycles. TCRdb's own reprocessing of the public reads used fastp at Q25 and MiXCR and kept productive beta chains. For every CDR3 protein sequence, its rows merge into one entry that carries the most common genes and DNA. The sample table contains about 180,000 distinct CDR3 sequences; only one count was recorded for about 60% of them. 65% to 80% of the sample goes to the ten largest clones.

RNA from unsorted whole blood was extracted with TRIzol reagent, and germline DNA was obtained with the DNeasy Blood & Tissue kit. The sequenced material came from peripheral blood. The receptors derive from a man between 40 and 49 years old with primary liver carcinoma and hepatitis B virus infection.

CDR3 loop: CASGLGFTDTQYF. In DNA form, the CDR3 reads TGTGCTAGTGGCCTGGGGTTCACAGATACGCAGTATTTT. V usage is TRBV12-5 and J usage is TRBJ2-3; D gene unclear. Trimming stripped 6 bases from V and 2 bases from J, with 9 bases between. The CDR3 is 13 residues long. CDR1 is LGHNT and CDR2 is FRNRAP in the germline V gene.

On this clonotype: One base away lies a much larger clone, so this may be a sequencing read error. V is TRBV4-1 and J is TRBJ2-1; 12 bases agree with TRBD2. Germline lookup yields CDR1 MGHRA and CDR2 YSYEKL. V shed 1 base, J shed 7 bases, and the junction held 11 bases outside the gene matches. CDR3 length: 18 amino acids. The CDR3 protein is CASSQVATSGSLWNEQFF. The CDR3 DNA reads TGCGCCAGCAGCCAAGTAGCGACTAGCGGGAGCCTCTGGAATGAGCAGTTCTTC.

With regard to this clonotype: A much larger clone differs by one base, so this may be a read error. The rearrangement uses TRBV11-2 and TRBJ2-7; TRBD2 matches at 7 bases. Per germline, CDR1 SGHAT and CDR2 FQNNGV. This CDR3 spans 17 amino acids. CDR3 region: CASSGRFAAGDSYQQYF. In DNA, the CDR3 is TGTGCCAGCAGTGGGCGATTTGCTGCGGGAGACTCCTACCAGCAGTACTTC.

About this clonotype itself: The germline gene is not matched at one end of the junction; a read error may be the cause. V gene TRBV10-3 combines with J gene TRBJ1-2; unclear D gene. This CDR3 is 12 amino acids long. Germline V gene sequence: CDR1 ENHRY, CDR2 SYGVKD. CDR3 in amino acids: CTISDDYYGYTF. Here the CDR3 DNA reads TGTACCATCAGTGATGATTACTATGGCTACACCTTC.

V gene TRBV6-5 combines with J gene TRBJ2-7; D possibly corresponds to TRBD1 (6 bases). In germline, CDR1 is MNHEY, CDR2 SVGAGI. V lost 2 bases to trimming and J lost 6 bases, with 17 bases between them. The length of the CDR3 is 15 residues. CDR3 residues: CASSYSAGLGGEQYF. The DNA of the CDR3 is TGTGCCAGCAGTTACAGTGCCGGGTTAGGGGGCGAGCAGTACTTC.

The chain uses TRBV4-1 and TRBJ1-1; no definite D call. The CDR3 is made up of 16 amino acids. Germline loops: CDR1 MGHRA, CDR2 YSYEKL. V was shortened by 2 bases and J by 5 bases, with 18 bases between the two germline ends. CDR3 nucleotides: TGCGCCAGCAGCCAACTTACGGGAGAGGGTGGGACTGAAGCTTTCTTT. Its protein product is CASSQLTGEGGTEAFF.

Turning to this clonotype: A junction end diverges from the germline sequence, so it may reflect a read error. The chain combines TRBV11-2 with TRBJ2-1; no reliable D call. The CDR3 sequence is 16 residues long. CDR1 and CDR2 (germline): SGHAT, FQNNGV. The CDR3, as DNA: TGTGTCAGCAGCTTGGATATCGGTTTAGTCATGGGTGAGCAGTTCTTC. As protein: CVSSLDIGLVMGEQFF. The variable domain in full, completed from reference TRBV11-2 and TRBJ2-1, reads EAGVAQSPRYKIIEKRQSVAFWCNPISGHATLYWYQQILGQGPKLLIQFQNNGVVDDSQLPKDRFSAERLKGVDSTLKIQPAKLEDSAVYLCVSSLDIGLVMGEQFFGPGTRLTVL.

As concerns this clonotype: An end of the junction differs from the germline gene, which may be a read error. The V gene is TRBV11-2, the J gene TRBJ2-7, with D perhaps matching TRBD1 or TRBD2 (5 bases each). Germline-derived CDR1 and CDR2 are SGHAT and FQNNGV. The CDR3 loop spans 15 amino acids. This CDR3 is CASSPEGRTTDEQYF. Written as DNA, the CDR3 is TGTGCCAGCAGCCCAGAGGGGCGTACCACCGACGAACAGTACTTC.